Listed here are 8 T cell receptor beta chains from one sample, sequenced in a study of shared clonotypes between healthy human individuals. Naive CD8 populations comprised CD45RO-negative cells positively selected for CCR7, excluding terminally differentiated effector memory CD45RA+ cells. Assay: immunoSEQ multiplex PCR; the TCRdb copy retains only in-frame clones and omits some. This table has about 2.2 million clones, around 93% appearing once. Sequenced sample: naive CD8+ T cells from PBMCs. The receptors come from a man between 18 and 35 years old in good health. Some clones in this sample may be carry-over from other donors' samples.

V is TRBV19 and J is TRBJ1-3; perhaps TRBD1 as D (5 bases). CDR3 length: 15 amino acids. Germline-derived CDR1 and CDR2 are LNHDA and SQIVND (reference sequence). Trimming stripped 4 bases from V and 1 base from J, with 11 bases between. CDR3 nucleotide sequence: TGTGCCAGTAGTACGGACACTACTTCTGGAAACACCATATATTTT. It codes for CASSTDTTSGNTIYF.

A single count supports this clone. The rearrangement links TRBV7-9 to TRBJ2-7, with TRBD2 identical over 9 bases. V was clipped by 0 bases and J by 7 bases; unmatched bases: 4. The germline CDR1 and CDR2 sequences are SEHNR and FQNEAQ (reference sequence). The CDR3 has 14 residues. CDR3: CASSLARLAEEQYF. Here the CDR3 DNA reads TGTGCCAGCAGCTTAGCGCGACTAGCGGAAGAGCAGTACTTC.

The genes are TRBV15 and TRBJ1-2; a possible D gene is TRBD1 (5 bases). Germline values: CDR1 LNHNV, CDR2 YYDKDF (reference sequence). V shed 5 bases and J shed 4 bases, with 17 bases lying between them. This CDR3 comprises 15 residues. The CDR3 here is CATSPVSGGVYGYTF. The DNA of the CDR3 is TGTGCCACCAGCCCCGTTTCGGGGGGTGTCTATGGCTACACCTTC.

In this sample, this clone turned up once. Other nucleotide sequences in the sample specify the same CDR3. The chain is built from TRBV2 and TRBJ1-5, with D unclear. The ends were cut back, 1 base at V and 7 bases at J, with 8 bases in the middle. This CDR3 region has 13 residues. The germline V gene encodes CDR1 SNHLY and CDR2 FYNNEI. The CDR3 region has the DNA TGTGCCAGCAGTGAAGGAGTCGGGCAGCCCCAGCATTTT. Encoded protein: CASSEGVGQPQHF. The whole variable domain, filled in from reference TRBV2 and TRBJ1-5, reads EPEVTQTPSHQVTQMGQEVILRCVPISNHLYFYWYRQILGQKVEFLVSFYNNEISEKSEIFDDQFSVERPDGSNFTLKIRSTKLEDSAMYFCASSEGVGQPQHFGDGTRLSIL.

This clone was detected a few times. This chain joins TRBV19 and TRBJ1-4; D ambiguous. This CDR3 has 14 amino acids. The V end was cut by 3 bases, the J end by 5 bases, with 10 bases between. Germline CDR1 reads LNHDA; CDR2 reads SQIVND (reference sequence). Written as DNA, the CDR3 is TGTGCCAGTAGTATCGTCGGGCCCAATGAAAAACTGTTTTTT. It translates to CASSIVGPNEKLFF.

The rearrangement links TRBV7-8 to TRBJ2-5; D may be TRBD2 (6 bases). The V and J ends lost 1 base and 4 bases respectively, with 10 bases between them. Per the germline V gene, CDR1 is SGHVS and CDR2 is FQNEAQ. The CDR3 spans 14 residues. The CDR3 DNA reads as TGTGCCAGCAGCTTAGTTCGGGGGTTAGAGACCCAGTACTTC. It translates to CASSLVRGLETQYF.

V is TRBV7-8 and J is TRBJ2-2; D ambiguous. This CDR3 spans 17 amino acids. The germline V gene encodes CDR1 SGHVS and CDR2 FQNEAQ. The V end lost 5 bases, the J end lost 1 base, and 17 bases lay between the germline ends. CDR3 bases: TGTGCCAGCAGCACGTACTCGGGTGTAAAGAACACCGGGGAGCTGTTTTTT. Amino acids: CASSTYSGVKNTGELFF.

This clone was picked up one time. V gene TRBV19 combines with J gene TRBJ1-1; D is ambiguous. With 3 bases removed from V and 3 bases from J, the gap between germline ends came to 14 bases. The length of the CDR3 is 15 residues. The germline CDR1 and CDR2 sequences are LNHDA and SQIVND (reference sequence). In DNA form, the CDR3 reads TGTGCCAGTAGTATTTCAGCAGGATCGGACACTGAAGCTTTCTTT. Residues: CASSISAGSDTEAFF.